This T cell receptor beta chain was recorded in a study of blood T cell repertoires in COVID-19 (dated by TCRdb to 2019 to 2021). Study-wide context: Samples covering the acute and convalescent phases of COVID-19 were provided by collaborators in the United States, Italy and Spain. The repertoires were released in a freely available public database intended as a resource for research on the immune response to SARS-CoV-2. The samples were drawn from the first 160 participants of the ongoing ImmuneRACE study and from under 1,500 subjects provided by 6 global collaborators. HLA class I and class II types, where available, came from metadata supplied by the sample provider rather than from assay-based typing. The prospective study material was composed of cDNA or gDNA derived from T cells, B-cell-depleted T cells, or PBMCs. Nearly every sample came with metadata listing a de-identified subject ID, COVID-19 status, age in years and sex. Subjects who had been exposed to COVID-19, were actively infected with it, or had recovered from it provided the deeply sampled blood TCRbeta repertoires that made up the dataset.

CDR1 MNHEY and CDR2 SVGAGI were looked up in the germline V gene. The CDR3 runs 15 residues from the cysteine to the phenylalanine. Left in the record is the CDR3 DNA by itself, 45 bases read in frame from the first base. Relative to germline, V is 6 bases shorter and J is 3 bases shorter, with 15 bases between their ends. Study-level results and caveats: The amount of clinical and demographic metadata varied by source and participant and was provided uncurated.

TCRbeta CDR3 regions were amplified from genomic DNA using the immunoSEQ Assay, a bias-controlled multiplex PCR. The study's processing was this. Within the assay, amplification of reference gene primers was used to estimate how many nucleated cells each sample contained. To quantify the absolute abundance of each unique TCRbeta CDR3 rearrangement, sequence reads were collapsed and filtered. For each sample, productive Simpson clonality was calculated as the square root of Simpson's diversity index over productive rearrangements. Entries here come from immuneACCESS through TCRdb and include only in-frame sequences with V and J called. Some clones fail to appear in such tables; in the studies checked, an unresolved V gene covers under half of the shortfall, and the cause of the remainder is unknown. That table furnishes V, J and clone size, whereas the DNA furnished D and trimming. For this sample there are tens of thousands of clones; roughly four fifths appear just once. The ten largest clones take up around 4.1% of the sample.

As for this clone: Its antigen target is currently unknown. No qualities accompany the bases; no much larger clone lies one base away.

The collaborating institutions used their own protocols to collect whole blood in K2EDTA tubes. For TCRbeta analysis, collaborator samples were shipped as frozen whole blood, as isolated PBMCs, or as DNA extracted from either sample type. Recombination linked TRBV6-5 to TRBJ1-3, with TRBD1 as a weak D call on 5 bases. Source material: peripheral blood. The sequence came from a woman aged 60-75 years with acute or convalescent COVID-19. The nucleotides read TGTGCCAGCAGGTTTAAGGGACTCGGTGGAAACACCATATATTTT. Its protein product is CASRFKGLGGNTIYF.